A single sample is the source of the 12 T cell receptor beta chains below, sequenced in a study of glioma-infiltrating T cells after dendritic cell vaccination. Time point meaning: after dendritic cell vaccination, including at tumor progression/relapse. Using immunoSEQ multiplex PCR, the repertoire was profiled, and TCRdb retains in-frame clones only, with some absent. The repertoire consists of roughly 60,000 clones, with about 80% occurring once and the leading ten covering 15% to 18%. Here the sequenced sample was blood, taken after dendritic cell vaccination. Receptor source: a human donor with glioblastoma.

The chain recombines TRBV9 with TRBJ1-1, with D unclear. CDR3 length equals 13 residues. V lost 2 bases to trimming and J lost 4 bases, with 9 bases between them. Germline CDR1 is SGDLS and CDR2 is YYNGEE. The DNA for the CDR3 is TGTGCCAGCAGCGTGGCGGGGTTCACTGAAGCTTTCTTT. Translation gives CASSVAGFTEAFF.

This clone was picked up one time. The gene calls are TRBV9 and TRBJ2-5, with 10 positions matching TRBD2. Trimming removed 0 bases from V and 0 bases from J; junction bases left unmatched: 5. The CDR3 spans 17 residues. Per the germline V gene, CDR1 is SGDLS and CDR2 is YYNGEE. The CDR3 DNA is TGTGCCAGCAGCGTAGCTCCAGCGGGGGGGCACCAAGAGACCCAGTACTTC. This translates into CASSVAPAGGHQETQYF.

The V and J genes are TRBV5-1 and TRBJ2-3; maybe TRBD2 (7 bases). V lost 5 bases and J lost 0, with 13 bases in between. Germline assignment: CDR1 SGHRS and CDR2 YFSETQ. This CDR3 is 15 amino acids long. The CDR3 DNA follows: TGCGCCAGCAGATACGGGGGGCCTAGCACAGATACGCAGTATTTT. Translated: CASRYGGPSTDTQYF.

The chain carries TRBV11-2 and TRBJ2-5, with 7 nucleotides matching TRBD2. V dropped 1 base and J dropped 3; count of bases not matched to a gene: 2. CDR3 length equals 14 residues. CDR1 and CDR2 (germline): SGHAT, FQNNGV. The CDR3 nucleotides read TGTGCCAGCAGCTTAGGGACTAGGGAAGAGACCCAGTACTTC. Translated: CASSLGTREETQYF.

The CDR3 region has the DNA TGTGCCAGCTCCGAGAGCGGGGGCATATCGGGCATTCAGTACTTC. Its protein product is CASSESGGISGIQYF. This chain uses TRBV2 with TRBJ2-4; 8 nucleotides agree with TRBD2. V shed 8 bases, J shed 9 bases, and the junction held 15 bases outside the gene matches. Germline V CDR1 and CDR2: SNHLY, FYNNEI. The CDR3 sequence is 15 residues long.

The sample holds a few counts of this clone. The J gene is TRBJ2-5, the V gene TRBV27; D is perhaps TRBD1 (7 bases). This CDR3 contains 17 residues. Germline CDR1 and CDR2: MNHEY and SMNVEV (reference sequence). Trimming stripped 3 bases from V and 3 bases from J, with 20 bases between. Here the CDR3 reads CASSLRRGVSRKETQYF. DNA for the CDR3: TGTGCCAGCAGTTTGCGCAGGGGGGTTTCGAGAAAAGAGACCCAGTACTTC.

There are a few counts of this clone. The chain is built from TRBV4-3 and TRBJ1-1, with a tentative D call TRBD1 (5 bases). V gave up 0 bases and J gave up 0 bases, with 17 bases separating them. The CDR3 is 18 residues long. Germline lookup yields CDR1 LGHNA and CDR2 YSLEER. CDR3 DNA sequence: TGCGCCAGCAGCCAAGATCCTGACAGCCCCTACATGAACACTGAAGCTTTCTTT. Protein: CASSQDPDSPYMNTEAFF.

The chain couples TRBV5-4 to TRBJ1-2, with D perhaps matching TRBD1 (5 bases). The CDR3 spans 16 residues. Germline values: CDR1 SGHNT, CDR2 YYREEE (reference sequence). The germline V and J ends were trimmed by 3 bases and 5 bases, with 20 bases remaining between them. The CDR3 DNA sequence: TGTGCCAGCAGCTCCCTTTGGGGGGATGGAGGTTATGGCTACACCTTC. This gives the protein CASSSLWGDGGYGYTF.

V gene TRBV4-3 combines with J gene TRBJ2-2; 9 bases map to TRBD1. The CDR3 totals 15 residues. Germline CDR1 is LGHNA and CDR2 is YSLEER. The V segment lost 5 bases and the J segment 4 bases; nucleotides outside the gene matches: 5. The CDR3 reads CASSAGQGPTGELFF. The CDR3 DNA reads TGCGCCAGCAGCGCGGGACAGGGCCCCACCGGGGAGCTGTTTTTT.

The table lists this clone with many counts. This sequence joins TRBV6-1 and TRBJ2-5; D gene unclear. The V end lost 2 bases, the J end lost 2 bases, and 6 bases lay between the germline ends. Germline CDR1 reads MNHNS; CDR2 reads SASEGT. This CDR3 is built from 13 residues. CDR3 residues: CASSENFQETQYF. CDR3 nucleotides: TGTGCCAGCAGTGAAAACTTTCAAGAGACCCAGTACTTC.

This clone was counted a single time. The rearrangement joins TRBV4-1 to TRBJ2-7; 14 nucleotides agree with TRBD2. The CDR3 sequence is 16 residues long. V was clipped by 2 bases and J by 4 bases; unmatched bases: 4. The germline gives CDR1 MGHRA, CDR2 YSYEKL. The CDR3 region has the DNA TGCGCCAGCAGCCAAACCGGGACTAGCGGGGGTTACGAGCAGTACTTC. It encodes CASSQTGTSGGYEQYF.

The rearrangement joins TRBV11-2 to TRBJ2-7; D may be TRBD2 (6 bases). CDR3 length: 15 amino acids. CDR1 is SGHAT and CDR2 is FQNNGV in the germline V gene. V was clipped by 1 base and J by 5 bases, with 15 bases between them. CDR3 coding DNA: TGTGCCAGCAGCTTAGGAGGCCGGGAGCTAGACGAGCAGTACTTC. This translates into CASSLGGRELDEQYF.